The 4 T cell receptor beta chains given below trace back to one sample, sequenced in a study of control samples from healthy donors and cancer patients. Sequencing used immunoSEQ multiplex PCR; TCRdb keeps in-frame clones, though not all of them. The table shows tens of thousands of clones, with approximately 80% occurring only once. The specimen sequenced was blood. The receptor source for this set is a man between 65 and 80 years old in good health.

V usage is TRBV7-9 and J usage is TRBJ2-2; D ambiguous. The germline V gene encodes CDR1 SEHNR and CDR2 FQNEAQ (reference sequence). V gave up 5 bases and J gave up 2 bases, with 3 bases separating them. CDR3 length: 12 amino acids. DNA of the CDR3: TGTGCCAGCAGCCTTAACACCGGGGAGCTGTTTTTT. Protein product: CASSLNTGELFF.

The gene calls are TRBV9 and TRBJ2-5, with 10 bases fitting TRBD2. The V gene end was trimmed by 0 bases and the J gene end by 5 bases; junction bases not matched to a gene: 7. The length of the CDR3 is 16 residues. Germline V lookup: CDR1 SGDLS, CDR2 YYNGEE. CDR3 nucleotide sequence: TGTGCCAGCAGCGTAGCAAGCGGGGGGGATGGGGAGACCCAGTACTTC. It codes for CASSVASGGDGETQYF.

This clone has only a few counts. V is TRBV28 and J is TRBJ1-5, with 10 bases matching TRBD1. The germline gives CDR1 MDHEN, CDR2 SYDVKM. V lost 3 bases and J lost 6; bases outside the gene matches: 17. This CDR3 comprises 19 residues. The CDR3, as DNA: TGTGCCAGCAGTTTCCCAAGCAGGGGGACAGGGGACTATCGTCAGCCCCAGCATTTT. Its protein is CASSFPSRGTGDYRQPQHF.

The CDR3 coding sequence is TGTGCCAGCAGCGCGGGACCTGGTAGCGGGAGATATTTT. Translated, it gives CASSAGPGSGRYF. The chain joins TRBV5-6 to TRBJ2-3; TRBD2 matches 9 bases. J gave up 15 bases and V 4 bases, and 12 bases lay outside the gene matches. Germline-derived CDR1 and CDR2 are SGHDT and YYEEEE. CDR3 size: 13 residues.